This T cell receptor beta chain came from a study of T cell responses to AZD1222 COVID-19 vaccine. Study conclusions and caveats: The study reported that nearly half of spike-specific TCRs target unmutated variant regions. A rise in Spike-specific TCR breadth and depth followed two AZD1222 doses. Repertoire samples came only from after the peak T cell response.

Turning to this clone: Its antigen is not identified.

Only in-frame clones appear in the TCRdb table, and some are missing; sequencing was by immunoSEQ multiplex PCR. This sample yields more than 150,000 clones, of which 87% are seen a single time; 2.5% to 3% belongs to the top ten. Sequenced material: peripheral blood, taken on day 0 of MenACWY control vaccination. The source is an adult in good health.

CDR3 sequence: CASSADRGGGYTF. DNA of the CDR3: TGTGCCAGCAGTGCGGACAGGGGCGGAGGCTACACCTTC. The rearrangement uses TRBV6-4 and TRBJ1-2; 9 bases match TRBD1. Unmatched junction bases numbered 5, after V lost 4 bases and J lost 8 bases. Germline loops: CDR1 MRHNA, CDR2 SNTAGT. This CDR3 contains 13 residues.